The 20 T cell receptor beta chains below all came from one sample that was sequenced in a study of blood T cell repertoires in COVID-19. The repertoire was sequenced with immunoSEQ multiplex PCR; TCRdb's copy has only in-frame clones and lacks some. The table shows around 250,000 clones, with approximately 89% occurring only once. Source material: peripheral blood. The receptors originated from a woman between 40 and 55 years old who had recovered from COVID-19.

This chain links TRBV6-5 with TRBJ2-2, with D tentatively TRBD2 (5 bases). CDR3 length: 14 residues. V shed 6 bases and J shed 2 bases, with 10 bases lying between them. Germline V gene data show CDR1 as MNHEY and CDR2 as SVGAGI. For the CDR3, the DNA is TGTGCCAGCAGAGTTACTAGAAACACCGGGGAGCTGTTTTTT. It specifies CASRVTRNTGELFF.

This clone was detected only a few times. The rearrangement uses TRBV2 and TRBJ2-1; TRBD1 might be the D (5 bases). Germline lookup yields CDR1 SNHLY and CDR2 FYNNEI. The ends were cut back, 7 bases at V and 6 bases at J, with 10 bases in the middle. The CDR3 length is 12 residues. The chain's CDR3 is CASMAQVNEQFF. In nucleotides, the CDR3 is TGTGCCAGCATGGCACAGGTCAATGAGCAGTTCTTC.

The CDR3 coding sequence is TGTGCCAGCAGCTTAGGGGGTCGGCTAGCGGGGACCACCGGGGAGCTGTTTTTT. Residues: CASSLGGRLAGTTGELFF. The J gene is TRBJ2-2, the V gene TRBV7-2, with 9 bases that match TRBD2. The CDR3 has 18 amino acids. V shed 1 base and J 4 bases; nucleotides not matched to a gene: 10. CDR1 and CDR2 from the germline V gene are SGHTA and FQGNSA. The full variable domain, its missing parts supplied by reference TRBV7-2 and TRBJ2-2, is GAGVSQSPSNKVTEKGKDVELRCDPISGHTALYWYRQSLGQGLEFLIYFQGNSAPDKSGLPSDRFSAERTGGSVSTLTIQRTQQEDSAVYLCASSLGGRLAGTTGELFFGEGSRLTVL.

This clone came up once. The V gene is TRBV11-2, the J gene TRBJ2-4, with 11 bases identical to TRBD1. This CDR3 is built from 19 residues. Germline-derived CDR1 and CDR2 are SGHAT and FQNNGV. The V and J ends lost 3 bases and 1 base, in that order; junction bases with no gene match: 11. In DNA form, the CDR3 reads TGTGCCAGCAGCTTGGGGCCGACCGGGACAGGGGGGGCCAAAAACATTCAGTACTTC. It is translated as CASSLGPTGTGGAKNIQYF.

The chain is built from TRBV30 and TRBJ2-6; D perhaps matches TRBD2 (5 bases). Looked up from germline, CDR1 is GTSNPN and CDR2 is SVGIG (reference sequence). The CDR3 spans 16 residues. The V end lost 5 bases, the J end lost 0 bases, and 14 bases lay between the germline ends. CDR3 bases: TGTGCCTGGGACGGGGTACTACTCTCTGGGGCCAACGTCCTGACTTTC. As protein: CAWDGVLLSGANVLTF.

This chain joins TRBV27 and TRBJ2-5; 8 bases fit TRBD1. V shed 5 bases, J shed 4 bases, and the junction held 6 bases outside the gene matches. Germline V CDR1 and CDR2: MNHEY, SMNVEV (reference sequence). The CDR3 has 14 amino acids. CDR3 protein: CASSPGTGGETQYF. DNA for the CDR3: TGTGCCAGCAGTCCGGGGACAGGAGGAGAGACCCAGTACTTC.

The V gene is TRBV5-5, the J gene TRBJ1-2, with D unclear. Trimming removed 4 bases at V and 2 bases at J, with 12 bases between. The CDR3 length is 14 residues. Germline lookup yields CDR1 SGHKS and CDR2 YYEKEE (reference sequence). CDR3 residues: CASSQYSSNYGYTF. The CDR3 bases are TGTGCCAGCAGCCAGTACAGCAGCAACTATGGCTACACCTTC.

This chain joins TRBV14 and TRBJ2-3; D might be TRBD2 (6 bases). The V end lost 4 bases, the J end lost 0 bases, and 14 bases lay between the germline ends. Germline values: CDR1 SGHDN, CDR2 FVKESK. The CDR3 runs to 16 residues. CDR3 residues: CASSPYSGASTDTQYF. CDR3 sequence (DNA): TGTGCCAGCAGCCCCTATAGCGGAGCTAGCACAGATACGCAGTATTTT.

This chain joins TRBV6-4 and TRBJ1-6; unclear D gene. CDR3 length: 14 residues. With 3 bases removed from V and 5 bases from J, the gap between germline ends came to 8 bases. Germline V CDR1 and CDR2: MRHNA, SNTAGT. Here the CDR3 reads CASSEGRNNSPLHF. The CDR3 DNA reads TGTGCCAGCAGTGAGGGCAGGAATAATTCACCCCTCCACTTT.

This rearrangement joins TRBV9 to TRBJ2-1, with TRBD1 identical over 8 bases. Unmatched junction bases numbered 11, after V lost 4 bases and J lost 5 bases. This CDR3 is built from 16 residues. CDR1 and CDR2 from the germline V gene are SGDLS and YYNGEE. The CDR3 nucleotides are TGTGCCAGCAGCATCCAAGCCGGGACAGGAGACAATGAGCAGTTCTTC. Translating gives CASSIQAGTGDNEQFF. The full variable domain, rest sourced from reference TRBV9 and TRBJ2-1, is DSGVTQTPKHLITATGQRVTLRCSPRSGDLSVYWYQQSLDQGLQFLIQYYNGEERAKGNILERFSAQQFPDLHSELNLSSLELGDSALYFCASSIQAGTGDNEQFFGPGTRLTVL.

The gene calls are TRBV21-1 and TRBJ2-7; TRBD2 reflects the table's D call only, with no check against the DNA. TRBV21-1 is assigned pseudogene status. This CDR3 is built from 18 residues. The CDR3 reads CASSNIRTSGRRWNEQYV. In nucleotides, the CDR3 is TGTGCCAGCAGCAATATCAGGACTAGCGGGAGAAGATGGAACGAGCAGTACGTC.

The chain carries TRBV18 and TRBJ2-5, with 14 bases lining up with TRBD2. This CDR3 has 16 amino acids. Germline V gene data show CDR1 as KGHSH and CDR2 as LQKENI. Trimming took 3 bases from V and 3 from J; bases not matched to a gene: 3. This CDR3 reads CASSPSGLAGEETQYF. CDR3 nucleotide sequence: TGTGCCAGCTCACCGTCGGGACTAGCGGGGGAAGAGACCCAGTACTTC.

V is TRBV19 and J is TRBJ1-4; D is perhaps TRBD1 (5 bases). This CDR3 is built from 14 residues. Germline V gives CDR1 LNHDA, CDR2 SQIVND (reference sequence). V was pared by 6 bases and J by 3 bases, with 11 bases between. The CDR3 is CASSSTGANEKLFF. Here the CDR3 DNA reads TGTGCCAGTAGCTCTACAGGTGCTAATGAAAAACTGTTTTTT.

This clone showed up just a few times. The rearrangement links TRBV6-6 to TRBJ2-7; TRBD2 matches 8 bases. The CDR3 runs 17 residues. Germline CDR1 MNHNY, CDR2 SVGAGI (reference sequence). Germline trimming cut 5 bases from V and 0 bases from J; bases unmatched to any gene: 12. CDR3 protein: CASSRSGSIRGSYEQYV. For the CDR3, the DNA is TGTGCCAGCAGTCGAAGCGGGAGTATCCGAGGCTCCTACGAGCAGTACGTC.

This clone was seen only once. The CDR3 bases are TGTGCCAGCAGCTTAGCGAGAGGTGACCTTACTGAAGCTTTCTTT. Translation gives CASSLARGDLTEAFF. V usage is TRBV7-9 and J usage is TRBJ1-1; unclear D gene. The CDR3 loop spans 15 amino acids. The V gene lost 0 bases and the J gene lost 5 bases, with 13 bases spanning the gap. Germline V lookup: CDR1 SEHNR, CDR2 FQNEAQ (reference sequence).

The chain carries TRBV27 and TRBJ2-2, with a weak D call TRBD1 (5 bases). The CDR3 runs 14 residues. CDR1 is MNHEY, CDR2 SMNVEV, per germline (reference sequence). V lost 0 bases, J lost 6 bases, and 8 bases lay in between. The CDR3 loop is CASSLSTAPGELFF. The DNA for the CDR3 is TGTGCCAGCAGTTTATCGACAGCTCCCGGGGAGCTGTTTTTT.

The chain has TRBV6-6 and TRBJ1-5; D is perhaps TRBD1 (5 bases). CDR1 and CDR2 from the germline V gene are MNHNY and SVGAGI (reference sequence). The CDR3 extends over 14 amino acids. V was trimmed by 7 bases and J by 0 bases, leaving 10 bases between them. The CDR3 nucleotides are TGTGCCAGCACAGACAGAAGTAGCAATCAGCCCCAGCATTTT. Amino acids: CASTDRSSNQPQHF.

J is TRBJ1-6 and V is TRBV5-4; D might be TRBD1 (5 bases). Germline CDR1 reads SGHNT; CDR2 reads YYREEE (reference sequence). Trimming pared 4 bases from V and 7 bases from J, leaving 15 bases between. The CDR3 extends over 15 amino acids. The CDR3 sequence: CASSRDGGGNSPLHF. DNA of the CDR3: TGTGCCAGCAGCCGGGATGGGGGGGGGAATTCACCCCTCCACTTT.

The gene calls are TRBV7-6 and TRBJ1-3; D call uncertain. The CDR3 is made up of 13 amino acids. Germline CDR1 is SGHVS and CDR2 is FNYEAQ. V gave up 5 bases and J gave up 2 bases, with 7 bases separating them. The CDR3 loop reads CASSQPAGNTIYF. The CDR3 DNA reads as TGTGCCAGCAGCCAACCGGCTGGAAACACCATATATTTT.

The V gene is TRBV28, the J gene TRBJ1-1, with D maybe TRBD1 (6 bases). Germline V gene lookup returns CDR1 MDHEN and CDR2 SYDVKM. The CDR3 runs to 13 residues. V lost 10 bases, J lost 0 bases, and 12 bases lay in between. This chain's CDR3 is CATRGALNTEAFF. In DNA form, the CDR3 reads TGTGCCACCAGGGGAGCCCTGAACACTGAAGCTTTCTTT.